This T cell receptor beta chain was found in a study of sequential checkpoint blockade in melanoma. The method was immunoSEQ multiplex PCR; TCRdb's version includes in-frame clones alone and lacks a portion of them. The sample includes 17,000 or so clones, about three fifths seen only once; the top ten take 17%. As to treatment: randomized to nivolumab then ipilimumab (arm A) or the reverse (arm B). This clone was seen only a few times. Trimming cost V 1 base and J 3 bases; bases outside gene matches: 0. The CDR3 has 13 residues. Germline CDR1 reads SGHDN; CDR2 reads FVKESK. This chain links TRBV14 with TRBJ2-7, with 7 bases that match TRBD2. This sequence was found in a human donor with melanoma. This sample comprised CD8+ T cells sorted from blood (inferred from file names), obtained from a patient given nivolumab and ipilimumab in sequence. The CDR3 here is CASSQGGGYEQYF. The CDR3 DNA reads TGTGCCAGCAGCCAAGGGGGGGGCTACGAGCAGTACTTC.